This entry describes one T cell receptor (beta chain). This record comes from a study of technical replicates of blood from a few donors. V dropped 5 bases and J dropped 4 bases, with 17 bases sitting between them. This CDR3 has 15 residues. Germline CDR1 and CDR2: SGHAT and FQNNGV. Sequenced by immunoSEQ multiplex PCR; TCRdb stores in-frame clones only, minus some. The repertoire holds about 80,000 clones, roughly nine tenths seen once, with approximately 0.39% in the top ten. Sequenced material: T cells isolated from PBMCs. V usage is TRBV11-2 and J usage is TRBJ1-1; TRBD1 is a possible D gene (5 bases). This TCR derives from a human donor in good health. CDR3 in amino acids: CASSALQGFSTEAFF. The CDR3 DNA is TGTGCCAGCAGCGCACTTCAGGGATTCAGCACTGAAGCTTTCTTT.